This paragraph reports one T cell receptor beta chain. The antigen remains undetermined. Sequencing relied on a cDNA template that was reverse transcribed from extracted RNA. Clones were sequenced by immunoSEQ multiplex PCR, and TCRdb holds only the in-frame ones, with some missing. Seen here are 180,000 or so clones, about 48% observed once, and the top ten hold 10% to 11%. Treatment specified: oral pan-JAK inhibitor, 5-10 mg twice daily. This specimen comes from a study of CD8+ T cells in alopecia areata. The study's findings and limits: Scalp samples also contribute reads from the resident alphabeta T cells found in normal skin.

This CDR3 is built from 14 residues. CDR1 and CDR2 (germline): SNHLY, FYNNEI. V trimming: 5 bases; J trimming: 5 bases; junction bases outside the gene matches: 5. This clonotype originated in a human donor with alopecia areata. The chain recombines TRBV2 with TRBJ2-2, with TRBD1 matching over 7 bases. The sample was CD8+ T cells sorted from blood, taken at week 24, from a patient treated with tofacitinib. This CDR3 is CASSWDSETGELFF. The CDR3 nucleotides are TGTGCCAGCAGTTGGGACAGTGAGACCGGGGAGCTGTTTTTT.